The 22 T cell receptor beta chains in this list originate from one sample, sequenced in a study of T cell responses to AZD1222 COVID-19 vaccine. Profiled with immunoSEQ multiplex PCR; TCRdb holds only in-frame clones, not every one. The sample holds about 97,000 clones, about four fifths seen once. Sequencing used peripheral blood, obtained on day 0 of AZD1222 vaccination. The receptor set was obtained from an adult in good health.

The genes are TRBV6-2 or TRBV6-3 and TRBJ2-1; 7 nucleotides align to TRBD2. The CDR3 extends over 15 amino acids. Germline loops: CDR1 MNHEY, CDR2 SVGEGT. Trimming at V came to 2 bases and at J to 4 bases, leaving 5 bases not matched to a gene. Here the CDR3 DNA reads TGTGCCAGCAGTTACCCGGGACTACATTACAATGAGCAGTTCTTC. It codes for CASSYPGLHYNEQFF.

CDR3 amino acids: CSAESHYGYTF. The CDR3 DNA sequence: TGCAGTGCGGAGTCTCACTATGGCTACACCTTC. The chain combines TRBV20-1 with TRBJ1-2; unclear D gene. V was cut by 6 bases and J by 3 bases, with 8 bases left in between. This CDR3 is 11 amino acids long. CDR1 DFQATT and CDR2 SNEGSKA come from the germline V gene (reference sequence).

V usage is TRBV29-1 and J usage is TRBJ2-3, with unresolved D. Between the trimmed V and J ends, which lost 5 bases and 2 bases, there was a span of 2 bases. CDR1 and CDR2 from the germline V gene are SQVTM and ANQGSEA. The CDR3 is 10 amino acids. DNA for the CDR3: TGCAGCGTTTCCACAGATACGCAGTATTTT. Amino acids: CSVSTDTQYF.

V gene TRBV13 combines with J gene TRBJ1-3; TRBD1 matches at 7 bases. The CDR3 totals 15 residues. The V and J ends lost 5 bases and 0 bases, in that order; junction bases with no gene match: 4. Germline assignment: CDR1 PRHDT and CDR2 FYEKMQ (reference sequence). This chain's CDR3 is CASSTRQGSGNTIYF. Here the CDR3 DNA reads TGTGCCAGCAGCACTCGACAGGGCTCTGGAAACACCATATATTTT.

The genes are TRBV29-1 and TRBJ2-1; a weak D match, TRBD1 (7 bases). The CDR3 consists of 19 residues. Looked up from germline, CDR1 is SQVTM and CDR2 is ANQGSEA. V was shortened by 7 bases and J by 0 bases, with 28 bases between the two germline ends. The CDR3 DNA sequence: TGCAGCGCCTGGGTGCAGGGGGGAGATCGGGAAGGCTCCTACAATGAGCAGTTCTTC. Amino acid sequence: CSAWVQGGDREGSYNEQFF.

The V gene is TRBV4-3, the J gene TRBJ2-5; 10 nucleotides match TRBD1. Germline V gene data show CDR1 as LGHNA and CDR2 as YSLEER. The CDR3 extends over 16 amino acids. Germline trimming cut 0 bases from V and 5 bases from J; bases unmatched to any gene: 6. The CDR3 sequence: CASSQDETGGGETQYF. In DNA form, the CDR3 reads TGCGCCAGCAGCCAAGATGAGACAGGGGGCGGTGAGACCCAGTACTTC.

The rearrangement joins TRBV7-2 to TRBJ1-2; D unclear. Trimming removed 5 bases at V and 2 bases at J, with 9 bases between. This CDR3 has 13 amino acids. Germline V gene sequence: CDR1 SGHTA, CDR2 FQGNSA. CDR3 coding DNA: TGTGCCAGCAGCGGCCCTCTCAACTATGGCTACACCTTC. As protein: CASSGPLNYGYTF.

J is TRBJ1-2 and V is TRBV5-1; D perhaps matches TRBD1 (6 bases). Trimming took 0 bases from V and 4 from J, leaving 7 bases between them. Germline CDR1 is SGHRS and CDR2 is YFSETQ. There are 13 residues in the CDR3. DNA for the CDR3: TGCGCCAGCAGCTTGGAGGGGGGCTATGGCTACACCTTC. Protein sequence: CASSLEGGYGYTF.

The genes are TRBV5-1 and TRBJ1-4, with 7 bases fitting TRBD1. V shed 0 bases and J 5 bases; nucleotides not matched to a gene: 13. CDR1 and CDR2 (germline): SGHRS, YFSETQ. The CDR3 has 18 residues. CDR3 in amino acids: CASSLEWLGGYGNEKLFF. As DNA, the CDR3 is TGCGCCAGCAGCTTGGAATGGTTAGGGGGCTATGGGAATGAAAAACTGTTTTTT.

This chain connects TRBV19 to TRBJ1-2; a possible D gene is TRBD1 (5 bases). Germline CDR1 is LNHDA and CDR2 is SQIVND (reference sequence). The length of the CDR3 is 13 residues. The germline V and J ends were trimmed by 6 bases and 1 base, with 9 bases remaining between them. The CDR3 nucleotides read TGTGCCAGTAGCCGGGACGATAACTATGGCTACACCTTC. Protein: CASSRDDNYGYTF.

The chain has TRBV7-8 and TRBJ2-2; possibly TRBD1 for D (5 bases). The germline V and J ends were trimmed by 5 bases and 6 bases, with 10 bases remaining between them. The CDR3 extends over 13 amino acids. Germline V gene data show CDR1 as SGHVS and CDR2 as FQNEAQ. The CDR3 DNA reads TGTGCCAGCAGCCCGCCAGGGCCCGGGGAGCTGTTTTTT. It encodes CASSPPGPGELFF.

The chain employs TRBV6-5 and TRBJ1-1; 7 nucleotides align to TRBD1. This CDR3 is built from 15 residues. Germline CDR1 reads MNHEY; CDR2 reads SVGAGI. J was trimmed by 0 bases and V by 5 bases; bases with no gene match: 6. The CDR3 DNA reads TGTGCCAGCAGTCCTTTGGACAGGTTGAACACTGAAGCTTTCTTT. Translated: CASSPLDRLNTEAFF.

The chain carries TRBV19 and TRBJ1-5; possible D gene TRBD1, 6 bases. From germline, CDR1 is LNHDA and CDR2 SQIVND (reference sequence). V lost 6 bases to trimming and J lost 3 bases, with 15 bases between them. CDR3 size: 15 residues. The CDR3 sequence is CASSLQGRTNQPQHF. The CDR3 DNA follows: TGTGCCAGTAGCCTCCAGGGGAGGACCAATCAGCCCCAGCATTTT.

V usage is TRBV6-2 or TRBV6-3 and J usage is TRBJ1-1; 10 bases are shared with TRBD1. This CDR3 is built from 16 residues. CDR1 is MNHEY, CDR2 SVGEGT, per germline. V dropped 5 bases and J dropped 4; count of bases not matched to a gene: 10. The CDR3 protein is CASSTLGQGVSTEAFF. Written as DNA, the CDR3 is TGTGCCAGCAGTACACTCGGACAGGGGGTGAGCACTGAAGCTTTCTTT.

The gene calls are TRBV18 and TRBJ1-2; the match to TRBD1 covers 9 bases. V dropped 0 bases and J dropped 8; count of bases not matched to a gene: 4. Germline assignment: CDR1 KGHSH and CDR2 LQKENI. The CDR3 runs 14 residues. The CDR3 nucleotides are TGTGCCAGCTCACCACCCGGGACAGGGCGGGGCTACACCTTC. Amino acid sequence: CASSPPGTGRGYTF.

The V and J genes are TRBV7-2 and TRBJ1-3; TRBD1 matches at 11 bases. The J segment lost 4 bases and the V segment lost 4 bases, leaving 6 bases of the junction unmatched. Per germline, CDR1 SGHTA and CDR2 FQGNSA. The CDR3 sequence is 16 residues long. In DNA, the CDR3 is TGTGCCAGCAGCTGTGGACAGGGGGCAGGGGGAAACACCATATATTTT. This sequence encodes CASSCGQGAGGNTIYF.

V usage is TRBV10-3 and J usage is TRBJ1-2; D may be TRBD1 (5 bases). V dropped 10 bases and J dropped 5 bases, with 11 bases sitting between them. The CDR3 covers 11 residues. Germline lookup yields CDR1 ENHRY and CDR2 SYGVKD. CDR3: CATGAGYGYTF. The CDR3 nucleotides are TGTGCCACCGGGGCGGGTTATGGCTACACCTTC.

This clone appeared a single time. The rearrangement uses TRBV14 and TRBJ1-1; possibly TRBD1 for D (5 bases). The CDR3 runs to 15 residues. CDR1 is SGHDN, CDR2 FVKESK, per germline. Trimming took off 6 bases at V and 1 base at J, with 15 bases between the two ends. CDR3 bases: TGTGCCAGCAGTCACTTGATGGGGCAGAACACTGAAGCTTTCTTT. Protein sequence: CASSHLMGQNTEAFF.

J is TRBJ1-5 and V is TRBV4-1; 7 bases map to TRBD1. This CDR3 has 17 residues. Trimming cost V 0 bases and J 5 bases; bases outside gene matches: 10. CDR1 and CDR2 from the germline V gene are MGHRA and YSYEKL. CDR3 DNA: TGCGCCAGCAGCCAAGATTTCCCAGGGGGGGATTATCAGCCCCAGCATTTT. Translated: CASSQDFPGGDYQPQHF.

The V gene is TRBV20-1, the J gene TRBJ2-3; no clear D gene. CDR3 length equals 15 residues. Germline V gene sequence: CDR1 DFQATT, CDR2 SNEGSKA (reference sequence). V was pared by 3 bases and J by 0 bases, with 13 bases between. Here the CDR3 DNA reads TGCAGTGCTAGTGTCCCCTCTCCCAGCACAGATACGCAGTATTTT. It is translated as CSASVPSPSTDTQYF.

This rearrangement joins TRBV2 to TRBJ2-5, with TRBD1 as a possible D gene (5 bases). Per the germline V gene, CDR1 is SNHLY and CDR2 is FYNNEI. The CDR3 runs 14 residues. The germline V and J ends were trimmed by 4 bases and 5 bases, with 14 bases remaining between them. The CDR3 region has the DNA TGTGCCAGCAGTGCTTTGGGGCTGGGGGAGACCCAGTACTTC. This codes for CASSALGLGETQYF.

V usage is TRBV28 and J usage is TRBJ2-2, with 9 nucleotides matching TRBD1. The germline V gene encodes CDR1 MDHEN and CDR2 SYDVKM. V trimming: 8 bases; J trimming: 7 bases; junction bases outside the gene matches: 8. This CDR3 is 14 amino acids long. The CDR3 bases are TGTGCCAGCTTCGACAGGGGGTCTAGCGGGGAGCTGTTTTTT. This gives the protein CASFDRGSSGELFF.